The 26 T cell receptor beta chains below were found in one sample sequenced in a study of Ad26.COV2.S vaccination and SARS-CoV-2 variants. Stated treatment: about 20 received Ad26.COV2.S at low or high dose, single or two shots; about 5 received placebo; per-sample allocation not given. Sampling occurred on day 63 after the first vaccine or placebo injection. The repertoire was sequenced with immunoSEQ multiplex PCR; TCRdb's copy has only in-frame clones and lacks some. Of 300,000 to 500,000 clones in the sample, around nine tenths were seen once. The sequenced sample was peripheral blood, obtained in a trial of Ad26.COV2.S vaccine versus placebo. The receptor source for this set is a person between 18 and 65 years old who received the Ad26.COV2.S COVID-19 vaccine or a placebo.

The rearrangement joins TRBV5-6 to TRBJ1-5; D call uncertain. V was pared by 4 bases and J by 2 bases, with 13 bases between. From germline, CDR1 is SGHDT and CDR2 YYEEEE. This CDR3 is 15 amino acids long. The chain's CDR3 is CASSVQILGNQPQHF. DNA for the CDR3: TGTGCCAGCAGCGTACAGATACTAGGCAATCAGCCCCAGCATTTT.

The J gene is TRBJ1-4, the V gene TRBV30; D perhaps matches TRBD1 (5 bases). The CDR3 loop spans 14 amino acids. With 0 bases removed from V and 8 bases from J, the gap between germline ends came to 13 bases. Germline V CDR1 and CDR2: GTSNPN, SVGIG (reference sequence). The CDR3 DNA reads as TGTGCCTGGAGTGTTGGGTCCAGGGTCGAAAAACTGTTTTTT. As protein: CAWSVGSRVEKLFF.

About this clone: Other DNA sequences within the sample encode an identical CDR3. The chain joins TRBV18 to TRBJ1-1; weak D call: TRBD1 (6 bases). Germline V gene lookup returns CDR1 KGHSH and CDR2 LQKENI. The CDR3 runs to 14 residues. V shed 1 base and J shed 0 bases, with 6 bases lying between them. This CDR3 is CASSPRQVNTEAFF. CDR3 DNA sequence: TGTGCCAGCTCACCACGACAGGTGAACACTGAAGCTTTCTTT. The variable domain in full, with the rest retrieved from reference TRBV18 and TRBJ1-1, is NAGVMQNPRHLVRRRGQEARLRCSPMKGHSHVYWYRQLPEEGLKFMVYLQKENIIDESGMPKERFSAEFPKEGPSILRIQQVVRGDSAAYFCASSPRQVNTEAFFGQGTRLTVV.

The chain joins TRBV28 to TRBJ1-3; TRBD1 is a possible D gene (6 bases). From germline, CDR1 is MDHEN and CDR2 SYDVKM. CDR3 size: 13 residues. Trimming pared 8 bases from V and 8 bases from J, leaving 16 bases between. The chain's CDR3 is CASAETGLDTIYF. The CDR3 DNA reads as TGTGCCAGCGCTGAGACAGGTCTGGACACCATATATTTT.

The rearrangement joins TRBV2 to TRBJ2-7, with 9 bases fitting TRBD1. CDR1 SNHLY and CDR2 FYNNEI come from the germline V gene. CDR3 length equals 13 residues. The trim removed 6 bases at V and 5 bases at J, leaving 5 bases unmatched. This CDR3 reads CASRKQGAHEQYF. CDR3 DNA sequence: TGTGCCAGCAGAAAACAGGGGGCCCACGAGCAGTACTTC.

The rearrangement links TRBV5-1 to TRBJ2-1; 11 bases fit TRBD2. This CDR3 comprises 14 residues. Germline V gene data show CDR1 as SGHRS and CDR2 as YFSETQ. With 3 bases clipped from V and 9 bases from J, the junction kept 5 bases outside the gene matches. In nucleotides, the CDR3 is TGCGCCAGCAGCTCTAGCGGGGGGTATGGTGAGCAGTTCTTC. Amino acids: CASSSSGGYGEQFF.

CDR3 in amino acids: CASSPDGVYNSPLHF. CDR3 nucleotides: TGTGCCAGCAGCCCGGATGGGGTTTATAATTCACCCCTCCACTTT. The V gene is TRBV11-2, the J gene TRBJ1-6; D gene ambiguous. The CDR3 has 15 residues. The germline V and J ends were trimmed by 5 bases and 4 bases, with 12 bases remaining between them. Germline loops: CDR1 SGHAT, CDR2 FQNNGV.

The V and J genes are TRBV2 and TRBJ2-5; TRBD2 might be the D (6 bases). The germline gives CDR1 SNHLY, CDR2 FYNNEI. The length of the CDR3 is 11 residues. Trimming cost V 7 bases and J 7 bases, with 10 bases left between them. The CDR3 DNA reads TGTGCCAGCACGGCGGGGTGGACCCAGTACTTC. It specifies CASTAGWTQYF.

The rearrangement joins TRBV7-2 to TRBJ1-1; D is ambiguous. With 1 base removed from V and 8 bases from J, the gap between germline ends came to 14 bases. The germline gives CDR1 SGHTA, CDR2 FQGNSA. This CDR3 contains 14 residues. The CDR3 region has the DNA TGTGCCAGCAGCTTAGTGCTGTGGAGCCGAGAAGCTTTCTTT. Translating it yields CASSLVLWSREAFF.

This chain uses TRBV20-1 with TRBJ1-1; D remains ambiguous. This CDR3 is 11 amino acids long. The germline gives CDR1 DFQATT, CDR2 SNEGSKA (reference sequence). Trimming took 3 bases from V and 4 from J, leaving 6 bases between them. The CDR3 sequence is CSARGFTEAFF. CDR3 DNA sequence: TGCAGTGCTAGGGGATTCACTGAAGCTTTCTTT.

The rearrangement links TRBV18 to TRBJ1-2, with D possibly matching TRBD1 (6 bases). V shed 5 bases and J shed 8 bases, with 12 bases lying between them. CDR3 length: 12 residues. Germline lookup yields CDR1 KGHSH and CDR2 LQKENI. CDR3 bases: TGTGCCAGCTCAGAAACAGGGCTCGGCTACACCTTC. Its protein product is CASSETGLGYTF.

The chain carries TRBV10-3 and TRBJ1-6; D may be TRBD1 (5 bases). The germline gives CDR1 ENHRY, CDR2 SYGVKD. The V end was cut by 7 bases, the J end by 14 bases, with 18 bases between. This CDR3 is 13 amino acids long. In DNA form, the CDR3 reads TGTGCCATCAAGACGGGGCCATCCGGGTCCCTCCACTTT. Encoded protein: CAIKTGPSGSLHF.

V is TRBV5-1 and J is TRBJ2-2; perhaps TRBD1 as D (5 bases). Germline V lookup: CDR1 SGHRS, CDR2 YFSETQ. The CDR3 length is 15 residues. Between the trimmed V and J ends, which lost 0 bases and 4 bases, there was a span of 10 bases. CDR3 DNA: TGCGCCAGCAGCTTGGAGGGGTTTAGCACCGGGGAGCTGTTTTTT. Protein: CASSLEGFSTGELFF.

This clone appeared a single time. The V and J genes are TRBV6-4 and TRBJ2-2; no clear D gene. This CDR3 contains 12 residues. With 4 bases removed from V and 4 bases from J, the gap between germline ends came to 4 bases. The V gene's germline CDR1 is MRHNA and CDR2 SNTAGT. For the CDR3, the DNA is TGTGCCAGCAGTGGGACCACCGGGGAGCTGTTTTTT. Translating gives CASSGTTGELFF.

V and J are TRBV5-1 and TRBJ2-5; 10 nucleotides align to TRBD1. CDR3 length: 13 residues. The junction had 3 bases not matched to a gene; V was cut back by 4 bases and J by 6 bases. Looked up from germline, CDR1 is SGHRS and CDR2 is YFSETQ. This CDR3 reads CASSAGQGKTQYF. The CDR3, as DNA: TGCGCCAGCAGCGCGGGACAGGGGAAGACCCAGTACTTC. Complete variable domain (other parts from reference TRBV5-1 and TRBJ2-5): KAGVTQTPRYLIKTRGQQVTLSCSPISGHRSVSWYQQTPGQGLQFLFEYFSETQRNKGNFPGRFSGRQFSNSRSEMNVSTLELGDSALYLCASSAGQGKTQYFGPGTRLLVL.

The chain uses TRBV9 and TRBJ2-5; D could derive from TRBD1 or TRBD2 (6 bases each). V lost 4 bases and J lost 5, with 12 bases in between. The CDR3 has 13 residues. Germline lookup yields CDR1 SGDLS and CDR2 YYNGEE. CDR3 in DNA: TGTGCCAGCAGCAGGGGGGCCGAGGAGACCCAGTACTTC. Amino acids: CASSRGAEETQYF.

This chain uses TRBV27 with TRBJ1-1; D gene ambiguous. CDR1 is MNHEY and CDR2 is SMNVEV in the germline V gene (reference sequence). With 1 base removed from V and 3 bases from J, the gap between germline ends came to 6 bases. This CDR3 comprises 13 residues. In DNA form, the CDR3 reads TGTGCCAGCAGTTTATTGGAGGACACTGAAGCTTTCTTT. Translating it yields CASSLLEDTEAFF.

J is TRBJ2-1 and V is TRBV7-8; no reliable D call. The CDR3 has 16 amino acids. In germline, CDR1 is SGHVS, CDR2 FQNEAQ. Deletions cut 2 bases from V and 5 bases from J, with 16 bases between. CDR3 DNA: TGTGCCAGCAGCTTATGGGCGGCAGAAGGAAACAATGAGCAGTTCTTC. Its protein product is CASSLWAAEGNNEQFF.

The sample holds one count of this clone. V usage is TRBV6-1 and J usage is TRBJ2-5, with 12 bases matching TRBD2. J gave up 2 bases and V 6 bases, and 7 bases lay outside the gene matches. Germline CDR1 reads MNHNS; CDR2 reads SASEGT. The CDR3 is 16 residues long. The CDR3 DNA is TGTGCCAGCAGGGAACTAGCGGGGGGCGTTCAAGAGACCCAGTACTTC. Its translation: CASRELAGGVQETQYF.

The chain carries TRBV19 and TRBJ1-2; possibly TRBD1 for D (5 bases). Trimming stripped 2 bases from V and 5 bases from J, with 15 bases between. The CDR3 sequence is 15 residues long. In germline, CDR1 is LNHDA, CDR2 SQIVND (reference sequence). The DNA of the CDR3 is TGTGCCAGTAGTATAAAGCAGGGAGTGGATTATGGCTACACCTTC. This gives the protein CASSIKQGVDYGYTF.

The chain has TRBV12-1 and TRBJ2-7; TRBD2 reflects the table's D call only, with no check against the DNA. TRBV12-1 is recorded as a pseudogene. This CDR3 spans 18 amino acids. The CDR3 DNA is TGTGCCAGCAGCTTACACGGCATAGGCAGCGGGGGGCGATTGGAGCAGTACTTC. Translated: CASSLHGIGSGGRLEQYF.

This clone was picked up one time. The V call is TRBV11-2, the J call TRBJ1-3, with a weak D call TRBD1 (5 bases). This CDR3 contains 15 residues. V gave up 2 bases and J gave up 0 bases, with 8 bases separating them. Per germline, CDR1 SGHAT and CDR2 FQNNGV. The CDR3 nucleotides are TGTGCCAGCAGCTTACGGGGGGGCTCTGGAAACACCATATATTTT. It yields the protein CASSLRGGSGNTIYF. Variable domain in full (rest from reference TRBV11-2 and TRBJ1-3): EAGVAQSPRYKIIEKRQSVAFWCNPISGHATLYWYQQILGQGPKLLIQFQNNGVVDDSQLPKDRFSAERLKGVDSTLKIQPAKLEDSAVYLCASSLRGGSGNTIYFGEGSWLTVV.

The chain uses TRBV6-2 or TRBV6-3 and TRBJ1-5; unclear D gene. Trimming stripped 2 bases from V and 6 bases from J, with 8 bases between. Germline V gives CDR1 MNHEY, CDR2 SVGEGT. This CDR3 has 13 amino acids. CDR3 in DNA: TGTGCCAGCAGTTACCCAGGAGTTCAGCCCCAGCATTTT. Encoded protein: CASSYPGVQPQHF.

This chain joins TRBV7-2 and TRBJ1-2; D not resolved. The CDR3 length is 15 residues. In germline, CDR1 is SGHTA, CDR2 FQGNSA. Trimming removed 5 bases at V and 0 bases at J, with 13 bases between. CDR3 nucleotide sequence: TGTGCCAGCAGCCTCAGACCGAACGCTAACTATGGCTACACCTTC. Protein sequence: CASSLRPNANYGYTF.

The CDR3 DNA reads TGCGCCAGCAGCCCACATAATCCCTACGAGCAGTACTTC. Translation: CASSPHNPYEQYF. This chain joins TRBV5-1 and TRBJ2-7; D ambiguous. The CDR3 extends over 13 amino acids. CDR1 and CDR2 (germline): SGHRS, YFSETQ. Deletions cut 4 bases from V and 2 bases from J, with 10 bases between. Full variable domain (outside the CDR3, taken from reference TRBV5-1 and TRBJ2-7): KAGVTQTPRYLIKTRGQQVTLSCSPISGHRSVSWYQQTPGQGLQFLFEYFSETQRNKGNFPGRFSGRQFSNSRSEMNVSTLELGDSALYLCASSPHNPYEQYFGPGTRLTVT.

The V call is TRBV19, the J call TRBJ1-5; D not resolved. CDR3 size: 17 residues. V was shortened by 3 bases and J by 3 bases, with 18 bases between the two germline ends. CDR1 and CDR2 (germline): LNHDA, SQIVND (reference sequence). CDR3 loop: CASSIGSRRQDNQPQHF. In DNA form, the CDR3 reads TGTGCCAGTAGTATCGGTAGTCGTCGGCAGGACAATCAGCCCCAGCATTTT.